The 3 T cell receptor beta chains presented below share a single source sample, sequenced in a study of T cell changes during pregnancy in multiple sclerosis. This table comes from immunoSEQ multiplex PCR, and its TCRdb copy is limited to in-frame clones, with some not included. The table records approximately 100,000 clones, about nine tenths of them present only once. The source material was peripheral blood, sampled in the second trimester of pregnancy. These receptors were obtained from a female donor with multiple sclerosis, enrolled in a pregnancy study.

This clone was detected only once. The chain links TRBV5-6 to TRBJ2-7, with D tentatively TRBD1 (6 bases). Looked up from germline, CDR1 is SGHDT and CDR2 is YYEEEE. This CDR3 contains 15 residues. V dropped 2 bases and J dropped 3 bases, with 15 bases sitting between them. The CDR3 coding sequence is TGTGCCAGCAGCTTCCAAACTCAGGGGTACTACGAGCAGTACTTC. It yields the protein CASSFQTQGYYEQYF.

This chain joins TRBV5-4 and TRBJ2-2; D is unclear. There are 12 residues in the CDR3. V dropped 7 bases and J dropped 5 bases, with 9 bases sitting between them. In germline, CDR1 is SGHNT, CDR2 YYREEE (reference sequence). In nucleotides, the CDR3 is TGTGCCAGCTCTCCTTTAACCGGGGAGCTGTTTTTT. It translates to CASSPLTGELFF.

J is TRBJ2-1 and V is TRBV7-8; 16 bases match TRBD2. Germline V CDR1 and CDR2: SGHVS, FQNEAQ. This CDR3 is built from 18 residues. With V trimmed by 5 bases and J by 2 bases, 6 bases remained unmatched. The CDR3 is CASSPPGTSGRAYNEQFF. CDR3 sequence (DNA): TGTGCCAGCAGCCCGCCCGGGACTAGCGGGAGGGCCTACAATGAGCAGTTCTTC. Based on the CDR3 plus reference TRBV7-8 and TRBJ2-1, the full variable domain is GAGVSQSPRYKVAKRGQDVALRCDPISGHVSLFWYQQALGQGPEFLTYFQNEAQLDKSGLPSDRFFAERPEGSVSTLKIQRTQQEDSAVYLCASSPPGTSGRAYNEQFFGPGTRLTVL.